These T cell receptor beta chains were read from a single sample in a study of breast tumors, draining lymph nodes, adjacent tissues. TCRdb recomputed calls from the multiplex PCR reads with MiXCR, one row per CDR3 protein. The table shows approximately 100,000 distinct CDR3 sequences, with less than 25% occurring only once. Sequenced: axillary lymph node tissue. These receptors were collected from a female donor with breast cancer. Some clones in this sample may be carry-over from other donors' samples. CDR3s include the opening cysteine and the closing phenylalanine or tryptophan. A D gene is named only where the DNA matches it firmly. Some rows have no size entry. The others give once, few or many, or a class for an expanded clone.

d_gene,j_gene,abundance,len,v_gene,CDR3nt,CDR3aa
TRBD2,TRBJ2-3,many,18,TRBV7-6,TGTGCCAGCAGCTTAAGGTTGGGGACTAGCGGTACCACAGATACGCAGTATTTT,CASSLRLGTSGTTDTQYF
TRBD1,TRBJ2-3,many,15,TRBV11-2,TGTGCCAGCAGCTCCGTGAGACAGGGAAGGGATACGCAGTATTTT,CASSSVRQGRDTQYF
NA,TRBJ2-1,many,13,TRBV29-1,TGCAGCGTTGACAGGGAGTTCTACAATGAGCAGTTCTTC,CSVDREFYNEQFF
TRBD1,TRBJ2-7,few,16,TRBV20-1,TGCAGTGCTAGAGATTATAGGGACAGGGGCACCTACGAGCAGTACTTC,CSARDYRDRGTYEQYF
NA,TRBJ1-2,many,16,TRBV27,TGTGCCAGCAGTTTAGAGGGTCAGGGGAAATCCTATGGCTACACCTTC,CASSLEGQGKSYGYTF
TRBD1,TRBJ1-2,many,14,TRBV5-1,TGCGCCAGCAGCTTATACGGGACAGCGACTGGCTACACCTTC,CASSLYGTATGYTF
TRBD2,TRBJ2-7,many,17,TRBV20-1,TGCAGTGCTAGAGATATAGGGGGGACTAGCGGACCCTACGAGCAGTACTTC,CSARDIGGTSGPYEQYF
NA,TRBJ1-2,once,13,TRBV2,TGTGCCAGCAGTGAAGACGTGGCAGGGGGCTACACCTTC,CASSEDVAGGYTF
NA,TRBJ2-2,few,14,TRBV3-1,TGTGCCAGCAGCCAAGATCTGGGACTCGGGGAGCTGTTTTTT,CASSQDLGLGELFF
TRBD1,TRBJ1-2,many,14,TRBV4-1,TGCGCCAGCAGCCCCAGACAGGGCAACTATGGCTACACCTTC,CASSPRQGNYGYTF
NA,TRBJ2-1,many,14,TRBV6-5,TGTGCCAGCAGTTACGGCAGCTCCTACAATGAGCAGTTCTTC,CASSYGSSYNEQFF
TRBD1,TRBJ2-3,many,15,TRBV15,TGTGCCACCAGCAGATACAGGGGGTCCCCAGATACGCAGTATTTT,CATSRYRGSPDTQYF
TRBD2,TRBJ2-5,many,14,TRBV6-1,TGTGCCAGCAGCCCTAGCGGGGGGTATGAGACCCAGTACTTC,CASSPSGGYETQYF
NA,TRBJ1-2,NA,15,TRBV4-1,TGCGCCAGCAGCCAAGATACGGGCTCGAACTATGGCTACACCTTC,CASSQDTGSNYGYTF
NA,TRBJ2-7,many,13,TRBV2,TGTGCCAGCACTTTATTTGTCGGAGGCGAGCAGTACTTC,CASTLFVGGEQYF
NA,TRBJ1-2,NA,13,TRBV28,TGTGCCAGCAGTTCCGGACAGATTTATGGCTACACCTTC,CASSSGQIYGYTF
NA,TRBJ2-7,many,15,TRBV20-1,TGCAGTGCTAGGGCACTAGCTCACCAGTCCTACGAGCAGTACTTC,CSARALAHQSYEQYF
NA,TRBJ2-1,many,18,TRBV4-1,TGCGCCAGCAGCCGAGATGGAGTACAGGGTGGGTCCTACAATGAGCAGTTCTTC,CASSRDGVQGGSYNEQFF
TRBD2,TRBJ2-1,NA,17,TRBV28,TGTGCCAGCAGTTTTCCCAGCGGGGATCATTCCTACAATGAGCAGTTCTTC,CASSFPSGDHSYNEQFF
NA,TRBJ2-7,many,11,TRBV20-1,TGCAGTGCCAACGGGTGGGGCGAGCAGTACTTC,CSANGWGEQYF
NA,TRBJ2-5,many,16,TRBV5-4,TGTGCCAGCAGTAACTCGCTACGCTGGTACCAAGAGACCCAGTACTTC,CASSNSLRWYQETQYF
TRBD2,TRBJ2-4,NA,15,TRBV2,TGTGCCAGCAGTCCCGCGGGGGAGATCAAAAACATTCAGTACTTC,CASSPAGEIKNIQYF
TRBD1,TRBJ1-5,many,14,TRBV20-1,TGCAGTGCTCCCGGAGGGGGCGGGAATCAGCCCCAGCATTTT,CSAPGGGGNQPQHF
TRBD2,TRBJ2-2,few,15,TRBV19,TGTGCCAGTAGTTTTCCGGGGGGATTAACCGGGGAGCTGTTTTTT,CASSFPGGLTGELFF
TRBD2,TRBJ2-7,many,13,TRBV6-5,TGTGCCAGCAGGTCGAGCGGGAGTTACGAGCAGTACTTC,CASRSSGSYEQYF
TRBD1,TRBJ2-7,many,15,TRBV15,TGTGCCACCAGCCTCCGGACAGGGGGCGTCAACGAGCAGTACTTC,CATSLRTGGVNEQYF
NA,TRBJ2-7,many,17,TRBV20-1,TGCAGTGCTAGAGACCTCCTTTTGGGGGGGCAGTTTGACGAGCAGTACTTC,CSARDLLLGGQFDEQYF
NA,TRBJ1-2,many,14,TRBV6-5,TGTGCCAGCAGCTACTCGACTTATAGCTATGGCTACACCTTC,CASSYSTYSYGYTF
NA,TRBJ2-7,many,13,TRBV18,TGTGCCAGCTCCCAATCGGGCTCCTACGAGCAGTACTTC,CASSQSGSYEQYF
TRBD1,TRBJ1-6,many,16,TRBV20-1,TGCAGTGCTAGGGACAGGGGGCGAGGGGCTAATTCACCCCTCCACTTT,CSARDRGRGANSPLHF
NA,TRBJ2-1,many,13,TRBV4-2,TGTGCCAGCAGTCCCGGGGCCCGTGATGAGCAGTTCTTC,CASSPGARDEQFF
NA,TRBJ2-2,NA,16,TRBV5-1,TGCGCCAGCAGCTTGGCCGATGACGGGGGCCGGGGGGAGCTGGTTTTT,CASSLADDGGRGELVF
NA,TRBJ1-3,NA,15,TRBV30,TGTGCCTGGAGCCCAAACAGAGGAACATTGGACACCATATATTTT,CAWSPNRGTLDTIYF
NA,TRBJ1-4,many,16,TRBV15,TGTGCCACCAGCAGAGATCTTTCAGGGGTCGGGGAAAAACTGTTTTTT,CATSRDLSGVGEKLFF
TRBD2,TRBJ2-7,many,18,TRBV6-6,TGTGCCAGCAGCCGATTTGGACTAGCGGGAGATTGGTGGTACGAGCAGTACTTC,CASSRFGLAGDWWYEQYF
NA,TRBJ1-5,many,15,TRBV12-3/TRBV12-4,TGTGCCAGCAGTTTCGCAGGGACTAGCAATCAGCCCCAGCATTTT,CASSFAGTSNQPQHF
TRBD1,TRBJ1-2,many,14,TRBV5-1,TGCGCCAGCAGCTTGACAGGGGTTAGCTATGGCTACACCTTC,CASSLTGVSYGYTF
NA,TRBJ1-2,NA,15,TRBV3-1,TGTGCCAGCAGCCAAGATCCGTACAGCCCAAATGGCTACACCTTC,CASSQDPYSPNGYTF
TRBD2,TRBJ2-3,many,17,TRBV20-1,TGCAGTGCCCTCGGGGGACTAGCGGGGACCGGCACAGATACGCAGTATTTT,CSALGGLAGTGTDTQYF
TRBD2,TRBJ2-1,NA,14,TRBV6-2/TRBV6-3,TGTGCCAGCAGTCCTAGCGGGCTCTACAATGAGCAGTTCTTC,CASSPSGLYNEQFF
NA,TRBJ2-7,many,15,TRBV5-5,TGTGCCAGCAGCTTGGTAAGGACAGATGTCCACGAGCAGTACTTC,CASSLVRTDVHEQYF
NA,TRBJ1-2,many,14,TRBV7-2,TGTGCCAGCAGCTTAGTACGCAGGGTCTATGGCTACACCTTC,CASSLVRRVYGYTF
NA,TRBJ2-2,many,15,TRBV2,TGTGCCATAAAAGCTCTAGGCAGGGAGGACGGGGAGCTGTTTTTT,CAIKALGREDGELFF
TRBD1,TRBJ2-3,many,15,TRBV5-4,TGTGCCAGCAGCTTGGGTAGGGGGCGAACAGATACGCAGTATTTT,CASSLGRGRTDTQYF
TRBD1,TRBJ1-6,many,15,TRBV9,TGTGCCAGCAGAAAGGGGACAGCCTATAATTCACCCCTCCACTTT,CASRKGTAYNSPLHF
NA,TRBJ1-2,many,12,TRBV3-1,TGTGCCAGCAGCCAGAGACTTTATGGCTACACCTTC,CASSQRLYGYTF
NA,TRBJ2-3,many,17,TRBV6-1,TGTGCCAGCAGTGAAGGCCTGACACCCAAGCGCACAGATACGCAGTATTTT,CASSEGLTPKRTDTQYF
TRBD2,TRBJ2-1,many,15,TRBV11-2,TGTGCCAGCAGCTTAGTACGCGGGGGGGCTAATGAGCAGTTCTTC,CASSLVRGGANEQFF
NA,TRBJ2-5,many,15,TRBV6-5,TGTGCCAGCAGTTACAGTGGGGGGACGATAGAGACCCAGTACTTC,CASSYSGGTIETQYF
TRBD1,TRBJ2-5,many,16,TRBV5-1,TGCGCCAGCAGCTTGGGGGGACAGGGGGCCCAAGAGACCCAGTACTTC,CASSLGGQGAQETQYF
NA,TRBJ1-5,many,15,TRBV19,TGTGCCAGCGCAGGGTCCCTATTAGGCAATCAGCCCCAGCATTTT,CASAGSLLGNQPQHF
NA,TRBJ2-2,many,13,TRBV9,TGTGCCAGCAGCGTAGGAGAACCCGGGGAGCTGTTTTTT,CASSVGEPGELFF
NA,TRBJ1-5,many,14,TRBV2,TGTGCCAGCAGTGACGCTCTCAGCAATCAGCCCCAGCATTTT,CASSDALSNQPQHF